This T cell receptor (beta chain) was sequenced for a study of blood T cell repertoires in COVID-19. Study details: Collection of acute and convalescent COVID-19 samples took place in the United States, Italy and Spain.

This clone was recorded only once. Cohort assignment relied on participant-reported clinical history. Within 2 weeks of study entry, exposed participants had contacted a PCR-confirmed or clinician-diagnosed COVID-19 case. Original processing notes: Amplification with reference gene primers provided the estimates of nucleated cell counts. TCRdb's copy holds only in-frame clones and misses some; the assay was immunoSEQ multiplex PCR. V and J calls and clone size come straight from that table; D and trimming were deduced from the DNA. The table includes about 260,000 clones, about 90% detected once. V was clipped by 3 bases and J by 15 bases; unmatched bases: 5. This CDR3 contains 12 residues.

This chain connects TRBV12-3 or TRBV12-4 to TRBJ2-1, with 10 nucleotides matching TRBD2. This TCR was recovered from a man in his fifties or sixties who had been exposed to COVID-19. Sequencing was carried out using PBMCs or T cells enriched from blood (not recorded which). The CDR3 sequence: CASSFLVAGGFF. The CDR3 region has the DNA TGTGCCAGCAGTTTTCTCGTAGCGGGGGGGTTCTTC.